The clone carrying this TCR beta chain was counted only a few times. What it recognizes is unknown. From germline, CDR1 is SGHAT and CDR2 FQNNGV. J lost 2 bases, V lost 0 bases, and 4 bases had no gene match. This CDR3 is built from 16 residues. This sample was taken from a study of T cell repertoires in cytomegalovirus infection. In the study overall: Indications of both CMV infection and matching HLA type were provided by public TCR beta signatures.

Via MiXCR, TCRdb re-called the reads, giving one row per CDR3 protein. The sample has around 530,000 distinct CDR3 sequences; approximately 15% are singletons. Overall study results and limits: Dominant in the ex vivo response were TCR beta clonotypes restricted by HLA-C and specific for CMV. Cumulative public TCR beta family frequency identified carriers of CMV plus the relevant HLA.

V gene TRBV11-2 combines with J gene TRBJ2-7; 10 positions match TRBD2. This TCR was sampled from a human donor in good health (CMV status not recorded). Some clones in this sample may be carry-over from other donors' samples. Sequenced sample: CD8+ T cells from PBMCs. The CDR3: CASSLDLAGVPYEQYF. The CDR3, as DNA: TGTGCCAGCAGCTTAGATCTAGCGGGAGTCCCCTACGAGCAGTACTTC.